This T cell receptor (beta chain) derives from a study of CD8 T cells in ankylosing spondylitis. Study-wide findings and caveats: In ankylosing spondylitis blood, a motif of roughly eight highly homologous TCR beta variants appeared characteristic. Significantly higher representation of disease-linked clones was reported for matched ankylosing spondylitis synovial fluid. Earlier work had already found some motif variants in reactive arthritis synovial fluid and blood.

Only a few counts were recorded for this clonotype. Its antigen is undetermined. TCRdb reanalysed the 5' RACE reads using MiXCR and keeps one entry per CDR3 protein. In the table there are some 450,000 distinct CDR3 sequences, 17% of which are singletons. The CDR3 is 15 residues long. V gave up 8 bases and J gave up 2 bases; unmatched junction bases: 10. The specimen sequenced was blood, either unsorted or a sorted T cell fraction (not recorded which). The TCR sequence derives from a male donor with ankylosing spondylitis. The rearrangement uses TRBV12-3 or TRBV12-4 and TRBJ2-3, with 7 positions matching TRBD2. The CDR3 sequence is CASGTSASFTDTQYF. The CDR3 bases are TGTGCCAGCGGTACTAGCGCTAGCTTCACAGATACGCAGTATTTT.